This entry lists 21 T cell receptor beta chains sequenced from one sample in a study of blood T cell repertoires in COVID-19. The protocol was immunoSEQ multiplex PCR, while the TCRdb copy is restricted to in-frame clones and leaves out a portion. The sample records 150,000 to 200,000 clones, around 85% being singletons. The sequencing sample was made of peripheral blood. The origin of the receptors is a man in his sixties or seventies with active or convalescent COVID-19.

The rearrangement joins TRBV7-8 to TRBJ2-2, with D possibly being TRBD1 (6 bases). The CDR3 totals 13 residues. Germline CDR1 SGHVS, CDR2 FQNEAQ. V was cut by 7 bases and J by 8 bases, with 14 bases left in between. The CDR3 sequence: CASNRDRLGELFF. The CDR3 coding sequence is TGTGCCAGCAACCGAGACAGGCTGGGGGAGCTGTTTTTT.

The rearrangement links TRBV30 to TRBJ2-5, with 11 bases matching TRBD2. V lost 0 bases to trimming and J lost 5 bases; unmatched junction nucleotides: 8. Germline lookup yields CDR1 GTSNPN and CDR2 SVGIG (reference sequence). The CDR3 runs to 16 residues. In DNA form, the CDR3 reads TGTGCCTGGAGTGTTCGCCCTAGCGGGGGGTTGGAGACCCAGTACTTC. This gives the protein CAWSVRPSGGLETQYF.

In regard to this clone: The junction departs from germline at one end; a sequencing error may be responsible. The rearrangement joins TRBV7-2 to TRBJ1-1; D not certain. The germline gives CDR1 SGHTA, CDR2 FQGNSA. The CDR3 has 15 residues. The CDR3 DNA reads as TGTGCCAGCAGCATAGCGACATTTCAGAACACTGAAGCTTTCTTT. It yields the protein CASSIATFQNTEAFF.

The rearrangement links TRBV4-3 to TRBJ2-3; TRBD1 matches 8 bases. The germline V gene encodes CDR1 LGHNA and CDR2 YSLEER. The J segment lost 3 bases and the V segment lost 4 bases, leaving 9 bases of the junction unmatched. The CDR3 is made up of 16 amino acids. The CDR3 is CASSPRDRRITDTQYF. DNA for the CDR3: TGCGCCAGCAGCCCCCGGGACAGGAGAATAACAGATACGCAGTATTTT.

This clone was detected only once. This chain connects TRBV27 to TRBJ1-2; D is unclear. Trimming left V 4 bases short and J 0 bases short, with 6 bases between. Germline CDR1 is MNHEY and CDR2 is SMNVEV (reference sequence). This CDR3 region has 13 residues. Written as DNA, the CDR3 is TGTGCCAGCAGTTCTCGAGCTAACTATGGCTACACCTTC. Translation gives CASSSRANYGYTF.

In DNA form, the CDR3 reads TGCGCCAGCAGCTTGGTGGGCAGGTCTTCCTACGAGCAGTACTTC. This translates into CASSLVGRSSYEQYF. This chain joins TRBV5-1 and TRBJ2-7; no clear D gene. The V end lost 0 bases, the J end lost 1 base, and 11 bases lay between the germline ends. This CDR3 region has 15 residues. Looked up from germline, CDR1 is SGHRS and CDR2 is YFSETQ. Full variable domain (remainder filled in from reference TRBV5-1 and TRBJ2-7): KAGVTQTPRYLIKTRGQQVTLSCSPISGHRSVSWYQQTPGQGLQFLFEYFSETQRNKGNFPGRFSGRQFSNSRSEMNVSTLELGDSALYLCASSLVGRSSYEQYFGPGTRLTVT.

The chain combines TRBV30 with TRBJ1-5; 9 nucleotides match TRBD1. The V and J ends lost 3 bases and 2 bases, in that order; junction bases with no gene match: 14. The CDR3 length is 18 residues. Germline loops: CDR1 GTSNPN, CDR2 SVGIG (reference sequence). For the CDR3, the DNA is TGTGCCTGGAGCCCAGAACCGGGACAGGGAGTGCGCAATCAGCCCCAGCATTTT. This gives the protein CAWSPEPGQGVRNQPQHF.

This sequence joins TRBV7-2 and TRBJ1-2, with TRBD1 matching over 8 bases. Per the germline V gene, CDR1 is SGHTA and CDR2 is FQGNSA. V shed 5 bases and J 0 bases; nucleotides not matched to a gene: 2. The CDR3 contains 14 residues. DNA for the CDR3: TGTGCCAGCAGCCTGGACAGGGCTAACTATGGCTACACCTTC. Amino acid sequence: CASSLDRANYGYTF.

CDR3 in amino acids: CASSTGGADEQYF. CDR3 DNA: TGTGCCAGCAGCACCGGGGGGGCCGACGAGCAGTACTTC. The chain employs TRBV27 and TRBJ2-7; TRBD2 matches 8 bases. V lost 6 bases and J lost 5; bases outside the gene matches: 6. Germline V gene data show CDR1 as MNHEY and CDR2 as SMNVEV (reference sequence). The CDR3 runs 13 residues.

V is TRBV9 and J is TRBJ1-4; 7 nucleotides align to TRBD1. Germline CDR1 SGDLS, CDR2 YYNGEE. This CDR3 contains 14 residues. V gave up 4 bases and J gave up 7 bases; unmatched junction bases: 7. The CDR3 here is CASSQNGQVEKLFF. The CDR3 DNA reads as TGTGCCAGCAGCCAAAACGGACAGGTTGAAAAACTGTTTTTT.

The V gene is TRBV2, the J gene TRBJ2-7; D perhaps matches TRBD1 (6 bases). CDR3 length: 12 amino acids. V gave up 6 bases and J gave up 4 bases, with 10 bases separating them. Germline CDR1 is SNHLY and CDR2 is FYNNEI. The chain's CDR3 is CASRGTGYEQYF. CDR3 nucleotide sequence: TGTGCCAGCAGAGGTACAGGGTACGAGCAGTACTTC.

The rearrangement uses TRBV28 and TRBJ2-6, with D possibly being TRBD2 (6 bases). The CDR3 runs to 16 residues. The germline V gene encodes CDR1 MDHEN and CDR2 SYDVKM. V was trimmed by 6 bases and J by 3 bases, leaving 15 bases between them. The DNA for the CDR3 is TGTGCCAGCAGCTTCAGGAGGGCGGGTGGGGCCAACGTCCTGACTTTC. Protein: CASSFRRAGGANVLTF.

The rearrangement uses TRBV5-1 and TRBJ2-3; 10 bases are a match to TRBD1. Trimming at V came to 4 bases and at J to 4 bases, leaving 3 bases not matched to a gene. The CDR3 has 14 amino acids. CDR1 and CDR2 from the germline V gene are SGHRS and YFSETQ. This CDR3 is CASSGGQGADTQYF. The CDR3 DNA reads TGCGCCAGCAGCGGCGGACAGGGGGCAGATACGCAGTATTTT.

The chain employs TRBV5-1 and TRBJ1-1; D may be TRBD1 (6 bases). V was pared by 2 bases and J by 5 bases, with 13 bases between. Germline-derived CDR1 and CDR2 are SGHRS and YFSETQ. The CDR3 consists of 14 residues. In DNA form, the CDR3 reads TGCGCCAGCAGCTTCTCTCCAGGGGAGACTGAAGCTTTCTTT. This sequence encodes CASSFSPGETEAFF.

This chain links TRBV3-1 (or the pseudogene TRBV3-2) with TRBJ2-1; a weak D match, TRBD1 (6 bases). This CDR3 has 15 residues. CDR1 is LGHDT and CDR2 is YNNKEL in the germline V gene (reference sequence). Trimming cost V 4 bases and J 5 bases, with 15 bases left between them. This CDR3 reads CASSLSLDRDNEQFF. Written as DNA, the CDR3 is TGTGCCAGCAGCCTATCTTTGGACAGAGACAATGAGCAGTTCTTC.

The chain joins TRBV7-2 to TRBJ2-7; 8 nucleotides align to TRBD2. The CDR3 has 17 residues. V lost 5 bases to trimming and J lost 2 bases; unmatched junction nucleotides: 14. CDR1 is SGHTA and CDR2 is FQGNSA in the germline V gene. CDR3 loop: CASSTRSGGPSPYEQYF. The CDR3 region has the DNA TGTGCCAGCAGCACACGGAGCGGGGGACCAAGTCCCTACGAGCAGTACTTC.

V usage is TRBV7-8 and J usage is TRBJ2-3; weak D call: TRBD2 (5 bases). With 6 bases removed from V and 0 bases from J, the gap between germline ends came to 13 bases. The CDR3 consists of 15 residues. CDR1 SGHVS and CDR2 FQNEAQ come from the germline V gene. CDR3: CASSPSGVSTDTQYF. The DNA for the CDR3 is TGTGCCAGCAGTCCAAGCGGAGTAAGCACAGATACGCAGTATTTT.

The chain has TRBV3-1 (or the pseudogene TRBV3-2) and TRBJ2-5, with 12 positions matching TRBD2. The CDR3 runs to 17 residues. Germline CDR1 reads LGHDT; CDR2 reads YNNKEL (reference sequence). Germline trimming cut 3 bases from V and 5 bases from J; bases unmatched to any gene: 10. As DNA, the CDR3 is TGTGCCAGCAGCCATCGACTAGCGGGGGCCCTCGCGGAGACCCAGTACTTC. Its protein is CASSHRLAGALAETQYF.

This clone was observed once. The V gene is TRBV5-5, the J gene TRBJ1-5, with D possibly TRBD1 on 6 matching bases. V lost 2 bases, J lost 1 base, and 13 bases lay in between. Germline lookup yields CDR1 SGHKS and CDR2 YYEKEE (reference sequence). The CDR3 has 16 amino acids. CDR3 region: CASSFFGGASNQPQHF. The CDR3 bases are TGTGCCAGCAGCTTCTTTGGGGGGGCGAGCAATCAGCCCCAGCATTTT.

Concerning this clone itself: The sample carries other DNA sequences with the same CDR3. This chain links TRBV28 with TRBJ2-5, with a weak D call TRBD2 (5 bases). Germline V gene data show CDR1 as MDHEN and CDR2 as SYDVKM. CDR3 length equals 14 residues. V was pared by 3 bases and J by 1 base, with 9 bases between. The CDR3 region is CASSLAGRQETQYF. The CDR3 DNA is TGTGCCAGCAGTTTGGCGGGCCGCCAAGAGACCCAGTACTTC.

The chain uses TRBV4-3 and TRBJ2-3; D uncertain. There are 17 residues in the CDR3. V was cut by 2 bases and J by 1 base, with 16 bases left in between. Germline CDR1 is LGHNA and CDR2 is YSLEER. CDR3 protein: CASSQFFDLVGTDTQYF. The CDR3, as DNA: TGCGCCAGCAGCCAATTTTTTGATCTAGTGGGCACAGATACGCAGTATTTT.